These 21 T cell receptor beta chains were all obtained from the same sample, sequenced in a study of blood T cell repertoires in COVID-19. Clones were read by immunoSEQ multiplex PCR, and TCRdb kept only the in-frame ones, dropping some. Here the sample spans around 100,000 clones, about 74% being singletons. Sequencing was carried out using peripheral blood. These TCRs come from a man aged 65 to 85 with COVID-19, enrolled during active disease.

The rearrangement joins TRBV21-1 to TRBJ2-5; whether TRBD2, the table's D call, matches the DNA was not checked. TRBV21-1 is described as a pseudogene. The CDR3 length is 16 residues. CDR3 sequence: CASSRPSGSPQETQYF. CDR3 DNA sequence: TGTGCCAGCAGCAGACCTAGCGGGAGCCCCCAAGAGACCCAGTACTTC.

The chain employs TRBV27 and TRBJ2-3; TRBD2 matches at 14 bases. Germline V lookup: CDR1 MNHEY, CDR2 SMNVEV (reference sequence). V shed 3 bases and J 2 bases; nucleotides not matched to a gene: 4. This CDR3 has 17 amino acids. The CDR3 sequence: CASSLGLAGANTDTQYF. As DNA, the CDR3 is TGTGCCAGCAGTTTGGGACTAGCGGGAGCCAACACAGATACGCAGTATTTT.

This clone came up a few times. The chain joins TRBV29-1 to TRBJ1-1, with 9 positions matching TRBD1. With 7 bases clipped from V and 4 bases from J, the junction kept 10 bases outside the gene matches. This CDR3 contains 14 residues. CDR1 is SQVTM and CDR2 is ANQGSEA in the germline V gene. As DNA, the CDR3 is TGCAGCGCCCAGACCGGGACAGGGACCACTGAAGCTTTCTTT. It translates to CSAQTGTGTTEAFF.

The chain has TRBV28 and TRBJ2-2, with a weak D call TRBD2 (6 bases). CDR1 and CDR2 (germline): MDHEN, SYDVKM. Trimming cost V 6 bases and J 5 bases, with 19 bases left between them. The CDR3 loop spans 16 amino acids. The CDR3 here is CASSPMGGVKTGELFF. CDR3 in DNA: TGTGCCAGCAGCCCCATGGGGGGAGTGAAAACCGGGGAGCTGTTTTTT. Based on the CDR3 plus reference TRBV28 and TRBJ2-2, the full variable domain is DVKVTQSSRYLVKRTGEKVFLECVQDMDHENMFWYRQDPGLGLRLIYFSYDVKMKEKGDIPEGYSVSREKKERFSLILESASTNQTSMYLCASSPMGGVKTGELFFGEGSRLTVL.

The rearrangement joins TRBV15 to TRBJ2-3; 15 bases fit TRBD2. Trimming took 5 bases from V and 3 from J; bases not matched to a gene: 9. There are 18 residues in the CDR3. The germline CDR1 and CDR2 sequences are LNHNV and YYDKDF (reference sequence). The CDR3 loop is CATSGPGTSGRSTDTQYF. The CDR3 DNA reads as TGTGCCACCAGCGGCCCAGGGACTAGCGGGAGGTCTACAGATACGCAGTATTTT.

The rearrangement links TRBV11-2 to TRBJ2-5; TRBD1 agrees at 9 bases. The CDR3 is 14 residues long. V shed 4 bases, J shed 4 bases, and the junction held 4 bases outside the gene matches. CDR1 SGHAT and CDR2 FQNNGV come from the germline V gene. Here the CDR3 DNA reads TGTGCCAGCAGCTCGGGACAGGGCAGAGAGACCCAGTACTTC. Translation: CASSSGQGRETQYF.

The V and J genes are TRBV6-1 and TRBJ2-6, with 9 bases identical to TRBD1. Germline V gene sequence: CDR1 MNHNS, CDR2 SASEGT. The CDR3 totals 17 residues. V was clipped by 4 bases and J by 3 bases; unmatched bases: 7. The CDR3: CASSVATGGDGANVLTF. For the CDR3, the DNA is TGTGCCAGCAGTGTAGCGACAGGGGGAGATGGGGCCAACGTCCTGACTTTC.

This chain joins TRBV11-2 and TRBJ2-1; TRBD2 might be the D (5 bases). V gave up 1 base and J gave up 3 bases, with 13 bases separating them. Germline V gene lookup returns CDR1 SGHAT and CDR2 FQNNGV. This CDR3 comprises 16 residues. CDR3 DNA sequence: TGTGCCAGCAGCTTAGGGGGAGAAACCTTCTACAATGAGCAGTTCTTC. Its protein is CASSLGGETFYNEQFF.

J is TRBJ2-3 and V is TRBV7-2; D perhaps matches TRBD2 (5 bases). V lost 5 bases, J lost 5 bases, and 14 bases lay in between. This CDR3 is 14 amino acids long. Germline CDR1 SGHTA, CDR2 FQGNSA. CDR3 in DNA: TGTGCCAGCAGCCCCGGCGTGGGGAGAGATACGCAGTATTTT. This codes for CASSPGVGRDTQYF. The full variable domain, completed using reference TRBV7-2 and TRBJ2-3, is GAGVSQSPSNKVTEKGKDVELRCDPISGHTALYWYRQSLGQGLEFLIYFQGNSAPDKSGLPSDRFSAERTGGSVSTLTIQRTQQEDSAVYLCASSPGVGRDTQYFGPGTRLTVL.

Sample share makes this clone medium-sized. The chain carries TRBV7-2 and TRBJ2-7; maybe TRBD1 (5 bases). This CDR3 spans 14 amino acids. Trimming cost V 3 bases and J 2 bases, with 11 bases left between them. Germline V gene lookup returns CDR1 SGHTA and CDR2 FQGNSA. The CDR3 coding sequence is TGTGCCAGCAGCTTTCATCAGGGCCCCTACGAGCAGTACTTC. It is translated as CASSFHQGPYEQYF.

The chain combines TRBV7-2 with TRBJ1-4; D perhaps matches TRBD1 (5 bases). Trimming took off 5 bases at V and 7 bases at J, with 11 bases between the two ends. The CDR3 contains 13 residues. The germline gives CDR1 SGHTA, CDR2 FQGNSA. The CDR3 sequence: CASSPFQGEKLFF. Written as DNA, the CDR3 is TGTGCCAGCAGCCCGTTTCAGGGTGAAAAACTGTTTTTT.

This clone was seen just once. This chain uses TRBV19 with TRBJ2-7; TRBD1 aligns across 7 bases. CDR1 is LNHDA, CDR2 SQIVND, per germline (reference sequence). V dropped 5 bases and J dropped 0; count of bases not matched to a gene: 4. The CDR3 consists of 14 residues. CDR3 DNA: TGTGCCAGTAGTCCGGGACAGTTCTCCTACGAGCAGTACTTC. Protein sequence: CASSPGQFSYEQYF.

V gene TRBV29-1 combines with J gene TRBJ2-7, with a tentative D call TRBD2 (5 bases). The CDR3 covers 13 residues. The V and J ends lost 4 bases and 7 bases respectively, with 17 bases between them. The germline V gene encodes CDR1 SQVTM and CDR2 ANQGSEA. The CDR3 loop is CSVGSALSGEQYF. The CDR3 DNA reads as TGCAGCGTTGGGTCGGCGTTGTCGGGGGAGCAGTACTTC.

This chain links TRBV4-2 with TRBJ1-2; TRBD1 agrees at 7 bases. J gave up 5 bases and V 0 bases, and 15 bases lay outside the gene matches. CDR3 length: 18 residues. Germline V gene lookup returns CDR1 LGHNA and CDR2 YNFKEQ. CDR3 nucleotides: TGTGCCAGCAGCCAAGATGAGGGGGTTCCGCAGGGGGATTATGGCTACACCTTC. Residues: CASSQDEGVPQGDYGYTF.

This chain links TRBV24-1 with TRBJ2-2; a possible D gene is TRBD2 (6 bases). Deletions cut 0 bases from V and 5 bases from J, with 18 bases between. The germline V gene encodes CDR1 KGHDR and CDR2 SFDVKD. This CDR3 spans 18 amino acids. The CDR3 protein is CATSDLPWGRRSTGELFF. In DNA, the CDR3 is TGTGCCACCAGTGATTTGCCGTGGGGGAGGAGATCAACCGGGGAGCTGTTTTTT.

This clone has only a few counts. V gene TRBV20-1 combines with J gene TRBJ2-3, with 8 positions matching TRBD2. The CDR3 sequence is 14 residues long. J was trimmed by 2 bases and V by 3 bases; bases with no gene match: 4. Germline loops: CDR1 DFQATT, CDR2 SNEGSKA (reference sequence). The CDR3 DNA is TGCAGTGCTAGTACTAGCGGATACACAGATACGCAGTATTTT. Translation gives CSASTSGYTDTQYF.

V gene TRBV15 combines with J gene TRBJ2-1; 10 nucleotides match TRBD1. The CDR3 is 15 amino acids. J gave up 4 bases and V 5 bases, and 5 bases lay outside the gene matches. Germline V lookup: CDR1 LNHNV, CDR2 YYDKDF (reference sequence). The CDR3 region is CATSSGQGGYNEQFF. The CDR3 nucleotides are TGTGCCACCAGCTCCGGACAGGGGGGGTACAATGAGCAGTTCTTC.

The DNA for the CDR3 is TGCGCCAGCAGCCAAGATTTTCTTGGACAGGGGAATCCTGGGGCCAACGTCCTGACTTTC. It yields the protein CASSQDFLGQGNPGANVLTF. The chain carries TRBV4-3 and TRBJ2-6; TRBD1 matches 9 bases. CDR1 LGHNA and CDR2 YSLEER come from the germline V gene. V was clipped by 0 bases and J by 2 bases; unmatched bases: 11. This CDR3 has 20 residues.

The rearrangement joins TRBV27 to TRBJ2-1; 11 bases agree with TRBD2. V gave up 5 bases and J gave up 8 bases; unmatched junction bases: 17. In germline, CDR1 is MNHEY, CDR2 SMNVEV (reference sequence). CDR3 length: 18 residues. CDR3 nucleotide sequence: TGTGCCAGCAGTAATTCTAGCGGGAGGCCCCTGGTCCGCGATGAGCAGTTCTTC. This translates into CASSNSSGRPLVRDEQFF.

V and J are TRBV7-9 and TRBJ2-4; D uncertain. Trimming cost V 1 base and J 1 base, with 11 bases left between them. Germline values: CDR1 SEHNR, CDR2 FQNEAQ (reference sequence). The CDR3 loop spans 16 amino acids. CDR3 residues: CASSLGLVFAKNIQYF. The CDR3 nucleotides read TGTGCCAGCAGCTTAGGTCTAGTATTTGCCAAAAACATTCAGTACTTC.

The CDR3 reads CASSPRGGSWGDTQYF. CDR3 coding DNA: TGTGCCAGCAGCCCCCGGGGCGGGAGCTGGGGAGATACGCAGTATTTT. The chain recombines TRBV7-3 with TRBJ2-3; TRBD2 agrees at 7 bases. The CDR3 contains 16 residues. V lost 5 bases and J lost 5; bases outside the gene matches: 13. Germline values: CDR1 SGHTA, CDR2 FQGTGA.